This passage covers 25 T cell receptor beta chains from one sample sequenced in a study of blood T cells in healthy people across ages. Next came a second PCR, run for about 7 to 12 cycles, which used a sample-barcoded 5' primer along with a J-beta primer mix. TCRdb ran MiXCR on the 5' RACE reads and lists one entry per CDR3 protein. The repertoire holds about 1.4 million distinct CDR3 sequences, with almost 60% as singletons. Sequencing input: blood. The receptors originated from a young man in good health.

The V and J genes are TRBV20-1 and TRBJ1-2; D gene uncertain. V gave up 7 bases and J gave up 6 bases, with 18 bases separating them. CDR1 is DFQATT and CDR2 is SNEGSKA in the germline V gene (reference sequence). CDR3 length: 13 amino acids. CDR3 nucleotides: TGCAGTGTCTCCCTTCGGGCCTCGCATGGCTACACCTTC. Translating it yields CSVSLRASHGYTF.

The chain links TRBV6-5 to TRBJ2-1; 7 nucleotides agree with TRBD2. The J call may be incorrect, as the DNA end agrees better with TRBJ2-7. The CDR3 is 15 residues long. CDR1 MNHEY and CDR2 SVGAGI come from the germline V gene. CDR3 sequence: CASSYSSGNYNEQYF. The CDR3 nucleotides are TGTGCCAGCAGTTATTCTAGCGGAAACTACAATGAGCAGTACTTC.

V is TRBV20-1 and J is TRBJ1-6; D is possibly TRBD1 (5 bases). The CDR3 has 15 amino acids. Germline lookup yields CDR1 DFQATT and CDR2 SNEGSKA (reference sequence). Trimming pared 6 bases from V and 5 bases from J, leaving 17 bases between. CDR3 sequence: CSALTRQGDNSPLHF. CDR3 bases: TGCAGTGCACTCACTCGGCAGGGAGATAATTCACCCCTCCACTTT.

This clonotype was detected once. V is TRBV5-1 and J is TRBJ1-4, with D possibly being TRBD1 (5 bases). Germline CDR1 reads SGHRS; CDR2 reads YFSETQ. The CDR3 extends over 14 amino acids. Trimming shortened V by 2 bases and J by 6 bases, and 11 bases separated the two germline ends. The DNA of the CDR3 is TGCGCCAGCAGCTTAAGGTTGGGGGATGAAAAACTGTTTTTT. Protein: CASSLRLGDEKLFF.

The CDR3 protein is CASRRQGEQFF. DNA for the CDR3: TGTGCCAGCAGACGCCAGGGTGAGCAGTTCTTC. This chain connects TRBV11-2 to TRBJ2-1, with D perhaps TRBD1 (5 bases). V was cut by 6 bases and J by 9 bases, with 9 bases left in between. This CDR3 comprises 11 residues. Germline CDR1 is SGHAT and CDR2 is FQNNGV. The full variable domain, with the rest looked up from reference TRBV11-2 and TRBJ2-1, is EAGVAQSPRYKIIEKRQSVAFWCNPISGHATLYWYQQILGQGPKLLIQFQNNGVVDDSQLPKDRFSAERLKGVDSTLKIQPAKLEDSAVYLCASRRQGEQFFGPGTRLTVL.

This clonotype was counted a few times. The chain joins TRBV12-3 or TRBV12-4 to TRBJ1-5; 7 nucleotides agree with TRBD1. J gave up 3 bases and V 6 bases, and 8 bases lay outside the gene matches. CDR3 length: 15 residues. CDR3 coding DNA: TGTGCCAGCAGCGCCCGACAGGGAGTCAATCAGCCCCAGCATTTT. Its translation: CASSARQGVNQPQHF.

In DNA form, the CDR3 reads TGTGCCAGCAGCCATAATACAGGAATTCGCCAAGAGACCCAGTACTTC. This translates into CASSHNTGIRQETQYF. This chain connects TRBV14 to TRBJ2-5; possible D gene TRBD1, 5 bases. With 3 bases removed from V and 1 base from J, the gap between germline ends came to 15 bases. The CDR3 contains 16 residues. Germline values: CDR1 SGHDN, CDR2 FVKESK.

The chain recombines TRBV13 with TRBJ2-3; D gene uncertain. This CDR3 region has 12 residues. The V gene lost 1 base and the J gene lost 8 bases, with 7 bases spanning the gap. Germline lookup yields CDR1 PRHDT and CDR2 FYEKMQ (reference sequence). The CDR3 DNA is TGTGCCAGCAGCTTAGAGCAAGGTACGCAGTATTTT. Residues: CASSLEQGTQYF. Full variable domain (outside the CDR3, taken from reference TRBV13 and TRBJ2-3): AAGVIQSPRHLIKEKRETATLKCYPIPRHDTVYWYQQGPGQDPQFLISFYEKMQSDKGSIPDRFSAQQFSDYHSELNMSSLELGDSALYFCASSLEQGTQYFGPGTRLTVL.

With respect to this clonotype: It may be a read error: a sequence one base away is much more abundant. The gene calls are TRBV25-1 and TRBJ1-1; TRBD1 aligns across 7 bases. The V and J ends lost 3 bases and 0 bases, in that order; junction bases with no gene match: 1. The CDR3 sequence is 14 residues long. Germline V gene sequence: CDR1 MGHDK, CDR2 SYGVNS. The CDR3 DNA reads TGTGCCAGCAGTGATGACAGGGTGAACACTGAAGCTTTCTTT. As protein: CASSDDRVNTEAFF.

The chain couples TRBV25-1 to TRBJ2-1; D is ambiguous. The J call may be wrong; the DNA end is better matched by TRBJ2-7. Germline assignment: CDR1 MGHDK and CDR2 SYGVNS. This CDR3 spans 15 amino acids. CDR3 bases: TGTGCCAGCAGTGAATTAGAGAGCTCCTACAATGAGCAGTACTTC. This translates into CASSELESSYNEQYF.

V usage is TRBV20-1 and J usage is TRBJ2-5; D is undetermined. The J call is doubtful: the DNA matches TRBJ2-7 better. From germline, CDR1 is DFQATT and CDR2 SNEGSKA (reference sequence). There are 13 residues in the CDR3. The CDR3, as DNA: TGCAGTGCTAGAATATGGAGCATTAACGAGCAGTACTTC. Translating it yields CSARIWSINEQYF.

The CDR3 nucleotides read TGTGCCAGCAGCGAACCCGGGACCACGGGGACAGATACGCAGTATTTT. This translates into CASSEPGTTGTDTQYF. The chain carries TRBV9 and TRBJ2-3; D may be TRBD1 or TRBD2 (5 bases each). CDR1 SGDLS and CDR2 YYNGEE come from the germline V gene. Trimming removed 3 bases at V and 3 bases at J, with 17 bases between. The CDR3 loop spans 16 amino acids. Based on the CDR3 plus reference TRBV9 and TRBJ2-3, the full variable domain is DSGVTQTPKHLITATGQRVTLRCSPRSGDLSVYWYQQSLDQGLQFLIQYYNGEERAKGNILERFSAQQFPDLHSELNLSSLELGDSALYFCASSEPGTTGTDTQYFGPGTRLTVL.

This chain connects TRBV20-1 to TRBJ1-2; 8 nucleotides match TRBD1. V was pared by 6 bases and J by 5 bases, with 17 bases of the junction left unmatched. Germline CDR1 reads DFQATT; CDR2 reads SNEGSKA (reference sequence). This CDR3 has 16 residues. CDR3 amino acids: CSAQTPGQGGEYGYTF. CDR3 coding DNA: TGCAGTGCCCAAACCCCTGGACAGGGTGGGGAATATGGCTACACCTTC.

The chain employs TRBV7-2 and TRBJ2-7, with a weak D call TRBD2 (5 bases). This CDR3 comprises 15 residues. With 3 bases removed from V and 0 bases from J, the gap between germline ends came to 12 bases. Germline V gene sequence: CDR1 SGHTA, CDR2 FQGNSA. The CDR3 spells CASSFLPTSSYEQYF. The CDR3 DNA reads TGTGCCAGCAGCTTTCTGCCCACTAGCTCCTACGAGCAGTACTTC.

This clonotype has just one count. The J gene is TRBJ1-2, the V gene TRBV15, with unresolved D. Germline V gene data show CDR1 as LNHNV and CDR2 as YYDKDF (reference sequence). The V and J ends lost 1 base and 8 bases respectively, with 11 bases between them. The CDR3 length is 13 residues. The CDR3 sequence is CATSRALTGGYTF. CDR3 bases: TGTGCCACCAGCAGAGCACTAACTGGCGGCTACACCTTC.

The chain recombines TRBV11-2 with TRBJ2-7, with D possibly matching TRBD1 (6 bases). In germline, CDR1 is SGHAT, CDR2 FQNNGV. CDR3 length: 16 amino acids. Trimming removed 5 bases from V and 3 bases from J, with 20 bases in between. CDR3 region: CASSPDSGTKFYEQYF. The CDR3 bases are TGTGCCAGCAGCCCCGATTCCGGGACAAAATTCTACGAGCAGTACTTC.

The chain uses TRBV3-1 and TRBJ2-3; D is uncertain. The CDR3 sequence is 13 residues long. V was clipped by 3 bases and J by 4 bases, with 8 bases between them. Germline loops: CDR1 LGHDT, CDR2 YNNKEL (reference sequence). CDR3: CASSHMTPDTQYF. In nucleotides, the CDR3 is TGTGCCAGCAGCCATATGACGCCAGATACGCAGTATTTT.

J is TRBJ2-3 and V is TRBV7-9; maybe TRBD2 (5 bases). V was trimmed by 0 bases and J by 2 bases, leaving 18 bases between them. This CDR3 region has 18 residues. Germline CDR1 and CDR2: SEHNR and FQNEAQ (reference sequence). CDR3 residues: CASSLARGLAGNTDTQYF. In nucleotides, the CDR3 is TGTGCCAGCAGCTTAGCACGTGGGCTAGCTGGAAACACAGATACGCAGTATTTT. The whole variable domain, filled in from reference TRBV7-9 and TRBJ2-3, reads DTGVSQNPRHKITKRGQNVTFRCDPISEHNRLYWYRQTLGQGPEFLTYFQNEAQLEKSRLLSDRFSAERPKGSFSTLEIQRTEQGDSAMYLCASSLARGLAGNTDTQYFGPGTRLTVL.

The J gene is TRBJ2-7, the V gene TRBV28; D is uncertain. CDR3 length: 14 residues. Between the trimmed V and J ends, which lost 5 bases and 7 bases, there was a span of 18 bases. CDR1 MDHEN and CDR2 SYDVKM come from the germline V gene. The CDR3 bases are TGTGCCAGCAGTCCTGTGCCGGGTTCTCGGGAGCAGTACTTC. Its translation: CASSPVPGSREQYF.

In its sample, this clonotype was seen a few times. The chain employs TRBV27 and TRBJ2-1; either TRBD1 or TRBD2 may supply D (5 bases each). The length of the CDR3 is 13 residues. Trimming pared 6 bases from V and 4 bases from J, leaving 10 bases between. Per the germline V gene, CDR1 is MNHEY and CDR2 is SMNVEV (reference sequence). The CDR3 reads CASRGDVYNEQFF. CDR3 sequence (DNA): TGTGCCAGCAGGGGGGACGTGTACAATGAGCAGTTCTTC.

The chain couples TRBV29-1 to TRBJ2-3; TRBD2 aligns across 14 bases. The junction had 18 bases not matched to a gene; V was cut back by 4 bases and J by 0 bases. The CDR3 runs to 21 residues. The germline V gene has CDR1 SQVTM and CDR2 ANQGSEA. CDR3 in amino acids: CSVGGTVSGTSGSQSTDTQYF. The DNA for the CDR3 is TGCAGCGTTGGAGGGACAGTCTCCGGGACTAGCGGGAGTCAAAGCACAGATACGCAGTATTTT.

In its sample, this clonotype was seen once. At one end, the junction sequence differs from germline, possibly due to a read error. V and J are TRBV4-1 and TRBJ2-7; no definite D call. The CDR3 has 15 residues. In germline, CDR1 is MGHRA, CDR2 YSYEKL. The CDR3 DNA reads TGCGCCAGCAGCCAAGGCACTACGAGCTCCGACGAGCAGTACTTC. Its translation: CASSQGTTSSDEQYF.

The chain couples TRBV4-1 to TRBJ1-2, with D possibly being TRBD1 (5 bases). V lost 4 bases and J 4 bases, leaving 19 bases between the germline ends. CDR3 length: 16 residues. CDR1 is MGHRA and CDR2 is YSYEKL in the germline V gene. The chain's CDR3 is CASSPGGESLVYGYTF. The CDR3 DNA reads as TGCGCCAGCAGCCCCGGGGGAGAATCTCTTGTCTATGGCTACACCTTC.

This clonotype was seen a single time. The chain combines TRBV7-2 with TRBJ2-3; no reliable D call. CDR3 length: 18 residues. Trimming shortened V by 3 bases and J by 2 bases, and 21 bases separated the two germline ends. Germline V CDR1 and CDR2: SGHTA, FQGNSA. The CDR3 is CASSFNSPGPSYTDTQYF. In nucleotides, the CDR3 is TGTGCCAGCAGCTTTAATAGTCCCGGGCCCTCCTACACAGATACGCAGTATTTT.

This rearrangement joins TRBV7-9 to TRBJ1-1; weak D call: TRBD1 (6 bases). The V gene lost 1 base and the J gene lost 1 base, with 10 bases spanning the gap. Germline lookup yields CDR1 SEHNR and CDR2 FQNEAQ (reference sequence). The CDR3 length is 15 residues. The CDR3 protein is CASSLGDIKNTEAFF. Written as DNA, the CDR3 is TGTGCCAGCAGCTTAGGGGACATAAAGAACACTGAAGCTTTCTTT.